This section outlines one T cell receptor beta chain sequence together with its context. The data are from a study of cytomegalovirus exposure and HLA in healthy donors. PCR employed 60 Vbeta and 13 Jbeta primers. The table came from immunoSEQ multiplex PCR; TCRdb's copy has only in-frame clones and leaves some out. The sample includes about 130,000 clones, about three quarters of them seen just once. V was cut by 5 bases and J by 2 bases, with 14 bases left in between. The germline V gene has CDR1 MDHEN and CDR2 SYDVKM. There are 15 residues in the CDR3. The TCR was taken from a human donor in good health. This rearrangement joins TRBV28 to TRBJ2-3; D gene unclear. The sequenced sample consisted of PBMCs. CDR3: CASSAPWALTDTQYF. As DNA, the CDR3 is TGTGCCAGCAGTGCCCCCTGGGCCCTCACAGATACGCAGTATTTT. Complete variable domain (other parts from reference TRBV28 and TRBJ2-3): DVKVTQSSRYLVKRTGEKVFLECVQDMDHENMFWYRQDPGLGLRLIYFSYDVKMKEKGDIPEGYSVSREKKERFSLILESASTNQTSMYLCASSAPWALTDTQYFGPGTRLTVL.